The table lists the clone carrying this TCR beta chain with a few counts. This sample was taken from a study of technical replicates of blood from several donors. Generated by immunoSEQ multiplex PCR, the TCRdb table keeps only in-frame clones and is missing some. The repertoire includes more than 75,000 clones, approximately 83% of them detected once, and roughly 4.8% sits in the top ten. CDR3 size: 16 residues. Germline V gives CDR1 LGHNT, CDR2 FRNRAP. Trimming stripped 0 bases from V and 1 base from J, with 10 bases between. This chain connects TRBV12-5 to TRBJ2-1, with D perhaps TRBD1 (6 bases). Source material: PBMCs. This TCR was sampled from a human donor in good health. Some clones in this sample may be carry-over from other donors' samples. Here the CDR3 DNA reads TGTGCTAGTGGTTTGGTCCAGGGGACATCCTACAATGAGCAGTTCTTC. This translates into CASGLVQGTSYNEQFF.